This paragraph reports one T cell receptor beta chain. These data originate in a study of T cells expressing NK-cell markers. For each CDR3 protein, TCRdb gives one entry from its re-call of the 5' RACE reads, without DNA. Its table records 150,000 to 160,000 distinct CDR3 sequences. CDR3 length: 15 residues. Germline V CDR1 and CDR2: SGHAT, FQNNGV. The specimen sequenced was blood T cells: a sorted CD56 or NKG2C T cell subset, CD4+ or CD8+ T cells, or bulk PBMC T cells (not recorded which). The TCR sequence derives from a woman between 45 and 65 years old in good health. The chain recombines TRBV11-2 with TRBJ2-2; TCRdb's assignment of TRBD2 cannot be checked, as there is no DNA. This CDR3 reads CASSLPLGLAGELFF.